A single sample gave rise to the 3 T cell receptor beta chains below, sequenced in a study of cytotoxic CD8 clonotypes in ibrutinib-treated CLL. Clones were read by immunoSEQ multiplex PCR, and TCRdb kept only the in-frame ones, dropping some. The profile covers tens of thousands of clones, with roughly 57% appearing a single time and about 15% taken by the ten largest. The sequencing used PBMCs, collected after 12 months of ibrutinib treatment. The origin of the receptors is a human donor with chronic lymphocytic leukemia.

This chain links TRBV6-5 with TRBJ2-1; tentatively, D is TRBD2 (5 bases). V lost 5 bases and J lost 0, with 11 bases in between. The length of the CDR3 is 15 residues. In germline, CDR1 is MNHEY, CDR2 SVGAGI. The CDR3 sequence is CASSPRVSSYNEQFF. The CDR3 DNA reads TGTGCCAGCAGTCCGAGGGTGAGCTCCTACAATGAGCAGTTCTTC.

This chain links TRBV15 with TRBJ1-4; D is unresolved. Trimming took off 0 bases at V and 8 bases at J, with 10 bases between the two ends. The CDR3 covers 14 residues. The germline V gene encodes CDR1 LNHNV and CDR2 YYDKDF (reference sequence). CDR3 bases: TGTGCCACCAGCAGAGATGAGGCCGTAGAAAAACTGTTTTTT. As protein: CATSRDEAVEKLFF. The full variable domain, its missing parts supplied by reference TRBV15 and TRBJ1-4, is DAMVIQNPRYQVTQFGKPVTLSCSQTLNHNVMYWYQQKSSQAPKLLFHYYDKDFNNEADTPDNFQSRRPNTSFCFLDIRSPGLGDTAMYLCATSRDEAVEKLFFGSGTQLSVL.

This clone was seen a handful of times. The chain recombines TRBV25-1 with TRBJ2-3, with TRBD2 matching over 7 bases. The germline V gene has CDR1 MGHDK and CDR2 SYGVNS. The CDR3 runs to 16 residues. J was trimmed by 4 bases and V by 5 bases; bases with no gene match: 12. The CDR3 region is CASSKLRLASADTQYF. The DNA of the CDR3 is TGTGCCAGCAGTAAATTGAGACTAGCCAGCGCAGATACGCAGTATTTT.